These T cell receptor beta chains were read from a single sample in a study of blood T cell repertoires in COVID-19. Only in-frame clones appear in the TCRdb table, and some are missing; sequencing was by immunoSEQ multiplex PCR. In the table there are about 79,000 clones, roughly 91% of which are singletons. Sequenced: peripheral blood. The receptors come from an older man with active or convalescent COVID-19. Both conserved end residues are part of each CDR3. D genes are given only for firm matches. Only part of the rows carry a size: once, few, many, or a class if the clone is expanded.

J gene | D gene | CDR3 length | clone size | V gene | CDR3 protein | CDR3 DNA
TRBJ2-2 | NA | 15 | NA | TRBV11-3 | CASSLNRGLAGELFF | TGTGCCAGCAGCCTGAATAGGGGTTTGGCCGGGGAGCTGTTTTTT
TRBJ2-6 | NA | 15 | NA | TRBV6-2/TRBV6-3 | CASSPGAEGANVLTF | TGTGCCAGCAGTCCAGGGGCCGAGGGGGCCAACGTCCTGACTTTC
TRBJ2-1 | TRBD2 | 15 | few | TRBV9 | CASSASGTSGLEQFF | TGTGCCAGCAGCGCGTCCGGGACTAGCGGACTTGAGCAGTTCTTC
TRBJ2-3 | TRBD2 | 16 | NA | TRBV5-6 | CASSFRIAGGPDTQYF | TGTGCCAGCAGCTTCCGAATAGCGGGAGGGCCGGATACGCAGTATTTT
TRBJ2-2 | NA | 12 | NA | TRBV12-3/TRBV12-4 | CASRPVTGELFF | TGTGCCAGCAGGCCAGTTACCGGGGAGCTGTTTTTT
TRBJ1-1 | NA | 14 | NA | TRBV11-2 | CASSLWGSQTEAFF | TGTGCCAGCAGCTTGTGGGGCAGCCAAACTGAAGCTTTCTTT
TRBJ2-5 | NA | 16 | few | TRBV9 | CASSVGRGGTQETQYF | TGTGCCAGCAGCGTAGGGAGGGGAGGAACGCAAGAGACCCAGTACTTC
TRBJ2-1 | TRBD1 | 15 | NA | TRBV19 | CASSSLGQGYDEQFF | TGTGCCAGTAGTAGCCTGGGACAGGGGTACGATGAGCAGTTCTTC
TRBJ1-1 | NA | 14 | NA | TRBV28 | CASSLILGPTEAFF | TGTGCCAGCAGTTTAATTCTGGGCCCCACTGAAGCTTTCTTT
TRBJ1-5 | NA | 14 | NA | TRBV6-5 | CASTQGGGNQPQHF | TGTGCCAGCACTCAGGGAGGTGGGAATCAGCCCCAGCATTTT
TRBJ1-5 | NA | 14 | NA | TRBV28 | CASSSTGSNQPQHF | TGTGCCAGCAGTTCTACAGGTTCCAATCAGCCCCAGCATTTT
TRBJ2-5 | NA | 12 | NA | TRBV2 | CASSPRSETQYF | TGTGCCAGCAGTCCGAGGTCGGAGACCCAGTACTTC
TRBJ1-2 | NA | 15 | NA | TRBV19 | CATQSGRTDNYGYTF | TGTGCCACCCAATCCGGCAGAACAGATAACTATGGCTACACCTTC
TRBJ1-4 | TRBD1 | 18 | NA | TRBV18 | CASSYPSGQGASNEKLFF | TGTGCCAGCTCTTACCCGTCGGGACAGGGGGCATCTAATGAAAAACTGTTTTTT
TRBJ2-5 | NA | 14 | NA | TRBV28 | CASSQTSNGETQYF | TGTGCCAGCAGCCAGACTAGTAATGGGGAGACCCAGTACTTC
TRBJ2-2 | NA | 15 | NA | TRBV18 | CASSPQTGFPGELFF | TGTGCCAGCTCACCACAAACAGGGTTCCCCGGGGAGCTGTTTTTT
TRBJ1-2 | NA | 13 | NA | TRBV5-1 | CASSLEGQSGYTF | TGCGCCAGCAGCTTGGAGGGACAATCAGGCTACACCTTC
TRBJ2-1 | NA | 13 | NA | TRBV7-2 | CASSGTRYNEQFF | TGTGCCAGCAGCGGGACAAGATACAATGAGCAGTTCTTC
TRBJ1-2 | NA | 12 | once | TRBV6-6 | CASSYGAYGYTF | TGTGCCAGCAGTTACGGAGCTTATGGCTACACCTTC
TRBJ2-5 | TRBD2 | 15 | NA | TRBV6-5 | CASNPGGTSSETQYF | TGTGCCAGCAATCCCGGCGGGACTAGTTCAGAGACCCAGTACTTC
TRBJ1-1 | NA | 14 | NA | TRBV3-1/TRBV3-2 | CASSPLRGNTEAFF | TGTGCCAGCAGCCCTCTCAGGGGCAACACTGAAGCTTTCTTT
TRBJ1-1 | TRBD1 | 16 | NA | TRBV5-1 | CASKLFSTGRNTEAFF | TGCGCCAGCAAGCTATTTTCGACAGGGCGTAACACTGAAGCTTTCTTT
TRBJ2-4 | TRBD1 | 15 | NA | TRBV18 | CASSPSGTGQNIQYF | TGTGCCAGCTCACCATCAGGGACAGGGCAAAACATTCAGTACTTC
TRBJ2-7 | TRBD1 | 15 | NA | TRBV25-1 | CASSPGNRGTYEQYF | TGTGCCAGCAGCCCCGGAAACAGGGGTACCTACGAGCAGTACTTC
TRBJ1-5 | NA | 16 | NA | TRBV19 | CASSIVAGLNNQPQHF | TGTGCCAGTAGTATAGTGGCAGGGCTAAATAATCAGCCCCAGCATTTT
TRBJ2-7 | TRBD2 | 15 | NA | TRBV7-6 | CASSLGGSRTYEQYF | TGTGCCAGCAGCTTAGGCGGGAGCAGAACCTACGAGCAGTACTTC
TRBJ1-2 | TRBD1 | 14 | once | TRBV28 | CASSRGQGGYGYTF | TGTGCCAGCAGCCGCGGACAGGGAGGCTATGGCTACACCTTC
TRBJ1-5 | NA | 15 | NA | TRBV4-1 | CASSQERRRDQPQHF | TGCGCCAGCAGCCAAGAACGGAGGCGAGATCAGCCCCAGCATTTT
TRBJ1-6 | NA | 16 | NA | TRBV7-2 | CASSPYRASYNSPLHF | TGTGCCAGCAGCCCGTACAGGGCCAGCTATAATTCACCCCTCCACTTT
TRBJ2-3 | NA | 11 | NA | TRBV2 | CASYGGDTQYF | TGTGCCAGCTATGGGGGGGATACGCAGTATTTT
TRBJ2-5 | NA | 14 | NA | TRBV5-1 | CASSLGGIQETQYF | TGCGCCAGCAGCTTGGGCGGGATTCAAGAGACCCAGTACTTC
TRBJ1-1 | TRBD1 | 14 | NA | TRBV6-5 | CASKTGWVNTEAFF | TGTGCCAGCAAGACAGGGTGGGTGAACACTGAAGCTTTCTTT
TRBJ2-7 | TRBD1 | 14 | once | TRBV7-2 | CASSLGGTAYEQYF | TGTGCCAGCAGCTTAGGTGGGACAGCCTACGAGCAGTACTTC
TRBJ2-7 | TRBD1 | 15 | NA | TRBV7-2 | CASSSAGTGTYEQYF | TGTGCCAGCAGCTCGGCCGGGACAGGGACCTACGAGCAGTACTTC
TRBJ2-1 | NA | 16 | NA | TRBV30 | CAWSVLSGRTSNEQFF | TGTGCCTGGAGTGTACTGAGTGGTAGAACGAGCAATGAGCAGTTCTTC
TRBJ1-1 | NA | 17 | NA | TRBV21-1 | CASSIGQAIVGNTEAFF | TGTGCCAGCAGCATAGGACAGGCTATAGTTGGGAACACTGAAGCTTTCTTT
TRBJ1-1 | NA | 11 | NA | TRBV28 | CASNRDTEAFF | TGTGCCAGCAACCGGGACACTGAAGCTTTCTTT
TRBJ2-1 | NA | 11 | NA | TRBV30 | CAGSWGREQFF | TGTGCCGGGTCCTGGGGCCGTGAGCAGTTCTTC
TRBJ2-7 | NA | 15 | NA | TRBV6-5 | CASNPPGRGNYEQYF | TGTGCCAGCAACCCCCCTGGGCGGGGAAACTACGAGCAGTACTTC
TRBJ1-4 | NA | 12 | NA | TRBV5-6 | CASSHTGEKLFF | TGTGCCAGCAGCCATACGGGTGAAAAACTGTTTTTT
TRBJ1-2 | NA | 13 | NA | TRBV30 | CAWSVTGSYGYTF | TGTGCCTGGAGTGTAACAGGATCATATGGCTACACCTTC
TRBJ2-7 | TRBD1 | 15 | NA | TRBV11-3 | CASSAGQGTAYEQYF | TGTGCCAGCAGCGCGGGACAGGGGACCGCCTACGAGCAGTACTTC
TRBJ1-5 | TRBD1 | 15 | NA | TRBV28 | CASREDRGSNQPQHF | TGTGCCAGCAGAGAGGACAGGGGTAGCAATCAGCCCCAGCATTTT
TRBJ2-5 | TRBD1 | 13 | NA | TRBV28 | CASSMTGLETQYF | TGTGCCAGCAGTATGACAGGGTTAGAGACCCAGTACTTC
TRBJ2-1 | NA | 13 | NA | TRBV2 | CASSWDSYNEQFF | TGTGCCAGCAGTTGGGACTCTTACAATGAGCAGTTCTTC
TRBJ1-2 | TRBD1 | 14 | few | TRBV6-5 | CASSQQGAQYGYTF | TGTGCCAGCAGTCAACAGGGGGCGCAGTATGGCTACACCTTC
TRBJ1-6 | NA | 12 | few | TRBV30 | CAWSVRRPPLHF | TGTGCCTGGAGTGTACGGAGGCCACCCCTCCACTTT
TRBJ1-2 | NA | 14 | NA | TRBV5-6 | CASSLVGGDYGYTF | TGTGCCAGCAGCTTGGTTGGGGGCGACTATGGCTACACCTTC
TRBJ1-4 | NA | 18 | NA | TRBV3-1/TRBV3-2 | CASSRSSQGIGPSVKLFF | TGTGCCAGCAGCCGAAGTTCTCAGGGAATAGGTCCCTCTGTAAAACTGTTTTTT
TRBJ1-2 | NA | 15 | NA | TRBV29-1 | CSVDPGRGATYGYTF | TGCAGCGTTGACCCAGGCAGGGGCGCAACCTATGGCTACACCTTC